This T cell receptor beta chain was obtained from a study of shared clonotypes between healthy human individuals. Study-level findings and limits: Larger richness was generally estimated for naive than memory subsets. Among a few donors, about 4.6% of naive CD4 clonotypes were found in common.

The naive CD8 population came from CD45RO-negative cells selected for CCR7, without terminally differentiated effector memory CD45RA+ cells. The V gene's germline CDR1 is LNHDA and CDR2 SQIVND (reference sequence). This CDR3 has 11 amino acids. Trimming pared 7 bases from V and 4 bases from J, leaving 6 bases between. As concerns this clone: What it binds is not known.

Template for every sorted-subset replicate PCR totaled around 210 ng DNA, about 30,000 T cell genomes. Sequencing used immunoSEQ multiplex PCR; TCRdb keeps in-frame clones, though not all of them. The sample has about 2.1 million clones, more than 85% seen once. The TCR comes from a man aged 18 to 30 in good health. Some clones in this sample may be carry-over from other donors' samples. This rearrangement joins TRBV19 to TRBJ2-3; no firm D call. The source material was naive CD8+ T cells from PBMCs. The CDR3 region has the DNA TGTGCCAGTATCGGCGCAGATACGCAGTATTTT. Encoded protein: CASIGADTQYF.